The source of this T cell receptor beta chain is a study of blood T cells in healthy people across ages. The CDR3 length is 14 residues. V lost 1 base, J lost 9 bases, and 15 bases lay in between. The germline V gene encodes CDR1 SEHNR and CDR2 FQNEAQ (reference sequence). A second PCR of 7 to 11 cycles used a sample-barcoded 5' primer and a J-beta primer mix. TCRdb called the 5' RACE reads again in MiXCR, with one record for every CDR3 protein. The sample contains about 930,000 distinct CDR3 sequences, about 27% of which appear only once. These same data were also listed under a study on T cells of mothers and their children.

This clonotype was sampled from a woman in her forties in good health. This chain links TRBV7-9 with TRBJ1-1; perhaps TRBD1 as D (6 bases). The sample was blood. CDR3 bases: TGTGCCAGCAGCTTAGGCCCAGGGGCAGGTAAAGCTTTCTTT. Its protein product is CASSLGPGAGKAFF.